The 23 T cell receptor beta chains given below trace back to one sample, sequenced in a study of identical twins. A single record per CDR3 protein comes from TCRdb applying MiXCR to the 5' RACE reads. The data contain 500,000 or so distinct CDR3 sequences, about 14% of them singletons. Another study also made use of these data, one on yellow fever vaccine responses in identical twins.

The sample was CD4+ T cells sorted from blood. The source is a woman younger than 35 in good health.

In this sample, this clonotype turned up many times. The V call is TRBV29-1, the J call TRBJ2-3; D is unresolved. V lost 7 bases and J 2 bases, leaving 10 bases between the germline ends. The CDR3 is made up of 12 amino acids. Germline CDR1 is SQVTM and CDR2 is ANQGSEA. The CDR3 sequence is CSASTDTDTQYF. The CDR3 coding sequence is TGCAGCGCTTCGACTGACACAGATACGCAGTATTTT.

In this sample, this clonotype turned up many times. The chain recombines TRBV5-1 with TRBJ2-3; TRBD2 agrees at 9 bases. Trimming took 0 bases from V and 2 from J; bases not matched to a gene: 10. The CDR3 totals 18 residues. Germline V gene lookup returns CDR1 SGHRS and CDR2 YFSETQ. In DNA, the CDR3 is TGCGCCAGCAGCTTGGCCCTCTCTAGCGGGGTGATCACAGATACGCAGTATTTT. Translation gives CASSLALSSGVITDTQYF.

This clonotype has only a few counts. The V gene is TRBV10-3, the J gene TRBJ2-7; tentative D call: TRBD1 (5 bases). The germline V gene has CDR1 ENHRY and CDR2 SYGVKD. Trimming removed 2 bases from V and 11 bases from J, with 13 bases in between. The CDR3 consists of 12 residues. The CDR3 region has the DNA TGTGCCATCAGTGAGGGACAATTGCTAGAGTACTTC. Its translation is CAISEGQLLEYF.

In its sample, this clonotype was seen a few times. This chain links TRBV29-1 with TRBJ1-1; D gene uncertain. V lost 6 bases to trimming and J lost 0 bases, with 14 bases between them. The CDR3 loop spans 14 amino acids. Germline-derived CDR1 and CDR2 are SQVTM and ANQGSEA. CDR3 sequence reads: CSVARRSLNTEAFF. CDR3 bases: TGCAGCGTGGCCCGTCGGTCCCTGAACACTGAAGCTTTCTTT.

The chain joins TRBV3-1 to TRBJ2-7; tentatively, D is TRBD2 (7 bases). Per the germline V gene, CDR1 is LGHDT and CDR2 is YNNKEL (reference sequence). V gave up 2 bases and J gave up 3 bases, with 14 bases separating them. CDR3 length: 15 amino acids. The DNA for the CDR3 is TGTGCCAGCAGCCAATGGGGGGGCGTTGTCTACGAGCAGTACTTC. Amino acid sequence: CASSQWGGVVYEQYF.

The V and J genes are TRBV11-1 and TRBJ2-5, with D perhaps matching TRBD1 (6 bases). Trimming removed 6 bases at V and 1 base at J, with 15 bases between. Germline V gene sequence: CDR1 SGHAT, CDR2 FQDESV (reference sequence). This CDR3 is built from 15 residues. The CDR3 region has the DNA TGTGCCAGCAGGTACAGGGTGGGGTTCCAAGAGACCCAGTACTTC. The encoded protein is CASRYRVGFQETQYF. Together with reference TRBV11-1 and TRBJ2-5, the CDR3 gives the full variable domain: EAEVAQSPRYKITEKSQAVAFWCDPISGHATLYWYRQILGQGPELLVQFQDESVVDDSQLPKDRFSAERLKGVDSTLKIQPAELGDSAMYLCASRYRVGFQETQYFGPGTRLLVL.

The gene calls are TRBV7-6 and TRBJ2-7; 10 nucleotides match TRBD2. The CDR3 spans 16 residues. Germline-derived CDR1 and CDR2 are SGHVS and FNYEAQ. V lost 1 base and J lost 0; bases outside the gene matches: 3. The CDR3 sequence: CASSLEPSGSSYEQYF. The CDR3 region has the DNA TGTGCCAGCAGCTTAGAGCCTAGCGGGAGCTCCTACGAGCAGTACTTC.

The table lists this clonotype with a few counts. CDR3 sequence (DNA): TGCAGTGCTAGGCCACCGGGACTAGCGGGAAATGAGCAGTTCTTC. Protein product: CSARPPGLAGNEQFF. The chain combines TRBV20-1 with TRBJ2-1, with TRBD2 identical over 13 bases. The length of the CDR3 is 15 residues. Germline CDR1 and CDR2: DFQATT and SNEGSKA (reference sequence). V was clipped by 3 bases and J by 7 bases; unmatched bases: 6.

The V call is TRBV10-3, the J call TRBJ1-4, with no clear D. Trimming took off 8 bases at V and 0 bases at J, with 10 bases between the two ends. CDR3 length: 14 amino acids. Germline V lookup: CDR1 ENHRY, CDR2 SYGVKD. In nucleotides, the CDR3 is TGTGCCATCTCTCGCGGCTCAACTAATGAAAAACTGTTTTTT. This encodes CAISRGSTNEKLFF.

This clonotype was recorded a few times. The rearrangement joins TRBV5-1 to TRBJ2-7; D tentatively reads TRBD1 or TRBD2 (6 bases each). The CDR3 loop spans 15 amino acids. Trimming removed 4 bases at V and 3 bases at J, with 17 bases between. CDR1 and CDR2 (germline): SGHRS, YFSETQ. CDR3 loop: CASSPEVGGNYEQYF. The DNA of the CDR3 is TGCGCCAGCAGCCCCGAAGTAGGGGGGAACTACGAGCAGTACTTC.

The chain carries TRBV4-2 and TRBJ2-2; TRBD2 matches at 9 bases. Germline assignment: CDR1 LGHNA and CDR2 YNFKEQ. V lost 1 base, J lost 2 bases, and 2 bases stayed unmatched. This CDR3 spans 16 amino acids. The CDR3 is CASSQGLAVNTGELFF. CDR3 nucleotides: TGTGCCAGCAGCCAAGGACTAGCGGTAAACACCGGGGAGCTGTTTTTT.

The J gene is TRBJ1-3, the V gene TRBV3-1; no definite D call. The CDR3 consists of 14 residues. Germline CDR1 is LGHDT and CDR2 is YNNKEL (reference sequence). Trimming shortened V by 1 base and J by 4 bases, and 8 bases separated the two germline ends. For the CDR3, the DNA is TGTGCCAGCAGCCAAGCGTCGCGGGGAAACACCATATATTTT. Its protein product is CASSQASRGNTIYF.

This clonotype has a count of ten or more. The rearrangement joins TRBV4-2 to TRBJ2-1; D is ambiguous. This CDR3 has 13 amino acids. CDR1 and CDR2 (germline): LGHNA, YNFKEQ. Trimming left V 1 base short and J 6 bases short, with 7 bases between. DNA of the CDR3: TGTGCCAGCAGCCAAGCGGCGACCAATGAGCAGTTCTTC. This encodes CASSQAATNEQFF.

The V and J genes are TRBV9 and TRBJ2-3; either TRBD1 or TRBD2 may fit D (6 bases each). Per germline, CDR1 SGDLS and CDR2 YYNGEE. Trimming removed 3 bases at V and 1 base at J, with 15 bases between. The CDR3 has 16 amino acids. CDR3 residues: CASSGRGGSGTDTQYF. The CDR3 DNA is TGTGCCAGCAGCGGGCGAGGGGGGAGCGGCACAGATACGCAGTATTTT.

The J gene is TRBJ2-2, the V gene TRBV10-3; 14 bases agree with TRBD2. CDR3 size: 18 residues. Germline V CDR1 and CDR2: ENHRY, SYGVKD. The V segment lost 8 bases and the J segment 5 bases; nucleotides outside the gene matches: 13. The CDR3 loop reads CAIGKGGLAGVGTGELFF. The DNA for the CDR3 is TGTGCCATCGGAAAAGGGGGACTAGCGGGAGTGGGTACCGGGGAGCTGTTTTTT.

At least ten counts were recorded for this clonotype. V gene TRBV29-1 combines with J gene TRBJ2-1, with 11 bases lining up with TRBD1. Germline CDR1 and CDR2: SQVTM and ANQGSEA. J was trimmed by 9 bases and V by 6 bases; bases with no gene match: 4. The CDR3 is 12 residues long. The CDR3 bases are TGCAGCGTAATGGACAGGGGGCTTGAGCAGTTCTTC. Translating gives CSVMDRGLEQFF.

This clonotype is a singleton in its sample. This chain joins TRBV3-1 and TRBJ2-7; 8 positions match TRBD1. Germline V lookup: CDR1 LGHDT, CDR2 YNNKEL (reference sequence). V lost 7 bases and J lost 1; bases outside the gene matches: 9. This CDR3 region has 15 residues. CDR3 sequence reads: CASTTGQGNSYEQYF. The CDR3 bases are TGTGCCAGCACCACAGGACAGGGAAATTCCTACGAGCAGTACTTC.

This chain joins TRBV4-1 and TRBJ2-2; D possibly corresponds to TRBD2 (6 bases). V lost 4 bases to trimming and J lost 7 bases, with 13 bases between them. Germline V CDR1 and CDR2: MGHRA, YSYEKL. The CDR3 is 14 amino acids. The CDR3 protein is CASSPGLFVGELFF. CDR3 DNA sequence: TGCGCCAGCAGCCCGGGACTGTTCGTCGGGGAGCTGTTTTTT.

This clonotype occurred a few times. J is TRBJ2-5 and V is TRBV18; D may be TRBD1 (5 bases). The V end lost 2 bases, the J end lost 6 bases, and 16 bases lay between the germline ends. The germline V gene has CDR1 KGHSH and CDR2 LQKENI. The CDR3 spans 15 residues. For the CDR3, the DNA is TGTGCCAGCTCACCATCGCCGCAGGGTCCGAAGACCCAGTACTTC. Translating it yields CASSPSPQGPKTQYF.

This clonotype was observed once. The chain employs TRBV15 and TRBJ2-7; TRBD1 matches 9 bases. With 2 bases clipped from V and 3 bases from J, the junction kept 8 bases outside the gene matches. Per germline, CDR1 LNHNV and CDR2 YYDKDF (reference sequence). This CDR3 region has 16 residues. Written as DNA, the CDR3 is TGTGCCACCAGCAGAACTGGGACAGGGTCCTTCTACGAGCAGTACTTC. Translated, it gives CATSRTGTGSFYEQYF.

The V and J genes are TRBV7-8 and TRBJ2-3; TRBD2 matches 11 bases. CDR1 and CDR2 from the germline V gene are SGHVS and FQNEAQ. Germline trimming cut 1 base from V and 0 bases from J; bases unmatched to any gene: 12. CDR3 length equals 20 residues. In DNA, the CDR3 is TGTGCCAGCAGCTTAGGCTTCCTAGCGGGGGGCTCGCCGAGCACAGATACGCAGTATTTT. Its translation: CASSLGFLAGGSPSTDTQYF.

Remarks on this clonotype: The conserved final phenylalanine or tryptophan is absent from the CDR3, which likely points to a read error. Because the CDR3's place on the DNA is in doubt, the DNA is left out and the CDR3 is given as listed by TCRdb. The chain carries TRBV6-1 and TRBJ2-1; no DNA check was done on the table's D call, TRBD2. Per germline, CDR1 MNHNS and CDR2 SASEGT. The length of the CDR3 is 13 amino acids, counting both ends. This chain's CDR3 is CASSRDLAGDTFY.

This clonotype was counted only a few times. The CDR3 spells CASSYSAGGAFYEQYF. CDR3 nucleotides: TGTGCCAGCAGTTACTCCGCGGGGGGGGCCTTCTACGAGCAGTACTTC. This chain uses TRBV6-5 with TRBJ2-7, with TRBD2 matching 9 bases. J was trimmed by 3 bases and V by 0 bases; bases with no gene match: 6. Germline V gene lookup returns CDR1 MNHEY and CDR2 SVGAGI. The CDR3 covers 16 residues.